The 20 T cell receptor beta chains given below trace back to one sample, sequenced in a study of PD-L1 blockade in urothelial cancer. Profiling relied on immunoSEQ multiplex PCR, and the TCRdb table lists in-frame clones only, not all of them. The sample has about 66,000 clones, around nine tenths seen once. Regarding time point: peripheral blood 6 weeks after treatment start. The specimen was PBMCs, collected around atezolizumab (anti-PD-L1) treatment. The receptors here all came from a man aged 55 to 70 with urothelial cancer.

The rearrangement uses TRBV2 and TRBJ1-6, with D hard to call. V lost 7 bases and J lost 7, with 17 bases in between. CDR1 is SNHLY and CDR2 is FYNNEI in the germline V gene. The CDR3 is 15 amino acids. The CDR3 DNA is TGTGCCAGCATCGTGACAAGGAAGATCAATTCACCCCTCCACTTT. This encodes CASIVTRKINSPLHF.

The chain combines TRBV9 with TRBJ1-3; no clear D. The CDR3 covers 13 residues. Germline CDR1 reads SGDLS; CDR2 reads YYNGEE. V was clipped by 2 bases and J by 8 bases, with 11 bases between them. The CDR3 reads CASSVGPGDTIYF. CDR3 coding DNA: TGTGCCAGCAGCGTGGGTCCCGGGGACACCATATATTTT. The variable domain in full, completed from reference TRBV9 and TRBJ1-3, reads DSGVTQTPKHLITATGQRVTLRCSPRSGDLSVYWYQQSLDQGLQFLIQYYNGEERAKGNILERFSAQQFPDLHSELNLSSLELGDSALYFCASSVGPGDTIYFGEGSWLTVV.

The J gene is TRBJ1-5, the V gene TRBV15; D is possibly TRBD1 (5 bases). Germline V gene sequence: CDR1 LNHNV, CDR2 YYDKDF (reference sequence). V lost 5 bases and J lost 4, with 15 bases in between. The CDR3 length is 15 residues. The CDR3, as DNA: TGTGCCACCAGCTTGGGGACGGGGGGGAATCAGCCCCAGCATTTT. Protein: CATSLGTGGNQPQHF.

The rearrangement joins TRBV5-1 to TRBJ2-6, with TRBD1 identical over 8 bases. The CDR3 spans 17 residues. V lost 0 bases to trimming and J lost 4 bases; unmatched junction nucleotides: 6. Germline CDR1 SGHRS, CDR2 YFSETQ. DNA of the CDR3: TGCGCCAGCAGCTTGGTTCAGGGGGCGCGAGGGGCCAACGTCCTGACTTTC. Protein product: CASSLVQGARGANVLTF.

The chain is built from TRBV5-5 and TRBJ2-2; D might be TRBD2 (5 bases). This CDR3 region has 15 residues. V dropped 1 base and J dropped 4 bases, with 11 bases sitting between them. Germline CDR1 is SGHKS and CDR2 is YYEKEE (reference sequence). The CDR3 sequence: CASSLRGFPTGELFF. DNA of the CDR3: TGTGCCAGCAGCTTGCGAGGGTTTCCCACCGGGGAGCTGTTTTTT. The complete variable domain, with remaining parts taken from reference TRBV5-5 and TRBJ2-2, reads DAGVTQSPTHLIKTRGQQVTLRCSPISGHKSVSWYQQVLGQGPQFIFQYYEKEERGRGNFPDRFSARQFPNYSSELNVNALLLGDSALYLCASSLRGFPTGELFFGEGSRLTVL.

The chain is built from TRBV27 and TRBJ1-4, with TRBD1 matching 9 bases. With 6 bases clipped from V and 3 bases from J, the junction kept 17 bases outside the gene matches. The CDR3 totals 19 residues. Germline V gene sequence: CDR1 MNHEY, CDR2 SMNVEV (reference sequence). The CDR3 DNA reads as TGTGCCAGCAGCCGCAGGGTGGGACAGGGAGTTAGGGCTAATGAAAAACTGTTTTTT. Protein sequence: CASSRRVGQGVRANEKLFF.

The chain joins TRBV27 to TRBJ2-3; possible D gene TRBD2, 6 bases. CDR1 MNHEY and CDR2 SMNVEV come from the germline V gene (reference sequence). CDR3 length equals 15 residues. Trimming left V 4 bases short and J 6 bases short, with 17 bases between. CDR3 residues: CASSSARDQPDTQYF. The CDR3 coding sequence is TGTGCCAGCAGTTCTGCGCGGGATCAACCTGATACGCAGTATTTT.

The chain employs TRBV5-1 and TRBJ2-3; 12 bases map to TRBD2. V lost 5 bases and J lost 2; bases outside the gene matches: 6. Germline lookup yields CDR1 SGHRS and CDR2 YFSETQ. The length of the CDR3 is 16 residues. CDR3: CASREGLAGITDTQYF. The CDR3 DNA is TGCGCCAGCAGAGAAGGACTAGCGGGAATCACAGATACGCAGTATTTT.

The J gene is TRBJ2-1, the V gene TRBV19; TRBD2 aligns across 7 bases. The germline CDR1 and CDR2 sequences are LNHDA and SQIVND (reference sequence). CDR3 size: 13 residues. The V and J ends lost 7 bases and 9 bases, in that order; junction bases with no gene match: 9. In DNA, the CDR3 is TGTGCCAGTAACCCCGGCGGGAGTGCTGAGCAGTTCTTC. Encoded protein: CASNPGGSAEQFF.

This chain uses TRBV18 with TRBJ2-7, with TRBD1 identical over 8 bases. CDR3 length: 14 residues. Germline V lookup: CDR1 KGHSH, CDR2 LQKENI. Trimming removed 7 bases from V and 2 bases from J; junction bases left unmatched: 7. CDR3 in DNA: TGTGCCAGCTGGGCGACAGGGGCCCCCTACGAGCAGTACTTC. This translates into CASWATGAPYEQYF.

The CDR3 DNA sequence: TGTGCCAGCAGCTTCACTAGCGGGAGGGGGGATGAGCAGTTCTTC. Its translation: CASSFTSGRGDEQFF. This chain uses TRBV7-2 with TRBJ2-1; the match to TRBD2 covers 13 bases. CDR1 SGHTA and CDR2 FQGNSA come from the germline V gene. The CDR3 is 15 amino acids. V lost 3 bases to trimming and J lost 8 bases; unmatched junction nucleotides: 4.

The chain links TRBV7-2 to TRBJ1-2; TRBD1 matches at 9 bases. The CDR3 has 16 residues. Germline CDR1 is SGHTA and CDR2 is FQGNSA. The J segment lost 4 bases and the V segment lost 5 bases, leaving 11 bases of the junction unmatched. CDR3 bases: TGTGCCAGCAGCGGACAGGGGTCTTCAGGGGCCTATGGCTACACCTTC. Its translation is CASSGQGSSGAYGYTF.

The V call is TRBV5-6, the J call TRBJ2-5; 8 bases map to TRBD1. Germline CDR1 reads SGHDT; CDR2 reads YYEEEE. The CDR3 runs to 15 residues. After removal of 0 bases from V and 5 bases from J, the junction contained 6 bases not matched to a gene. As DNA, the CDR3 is TGTGCCAGCAGCTTGGCAGGGGGCACAAGGGAGACCCAGTACTTC. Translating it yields CASSLAGGTRETQYF.

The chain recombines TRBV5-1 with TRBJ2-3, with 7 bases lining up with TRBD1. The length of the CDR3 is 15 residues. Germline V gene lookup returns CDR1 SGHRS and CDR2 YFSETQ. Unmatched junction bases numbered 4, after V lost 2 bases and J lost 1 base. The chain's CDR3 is CASSFNGQGTDTQYF. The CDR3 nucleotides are TGCGCCAGCAGCTTTAACGGACAGGGCACAGATACGCAGTATTTT. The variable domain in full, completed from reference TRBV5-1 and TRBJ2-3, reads KAGVTQTPRYLIKTRGQQVTLSCSPISGHRSVSWYQQTPGQGLQFLFEYFSETQRNKGNFPGRFSGRQFSNSRSEMNVSTLELGDSALYLCASSFNGQGTDTQYFGPGTRLTVL.

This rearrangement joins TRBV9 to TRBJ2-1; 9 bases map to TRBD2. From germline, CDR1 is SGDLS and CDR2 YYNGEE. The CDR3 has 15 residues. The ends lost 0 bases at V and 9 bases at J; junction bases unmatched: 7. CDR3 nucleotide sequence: TGTGCCAGCAGCGTAGCAGGGCTAGCGGGAAGTGAGCAGTTCTTC. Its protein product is CASSVAGLAGSEQFF.

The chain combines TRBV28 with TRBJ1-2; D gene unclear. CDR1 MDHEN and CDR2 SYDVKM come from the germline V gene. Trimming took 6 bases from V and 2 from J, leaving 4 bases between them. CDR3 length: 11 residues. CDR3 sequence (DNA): TGTGCCAGCAGCCTAAACTATGGCTACACCTTC. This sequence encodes CASSLNYGYTF.

CDR3 amino acids: CASSGTTTSPLHF. The CDR3 DNA sequence: TGTGCCAGCAGCGGTACGACAACATCACCCCTCCACTTT. J is TRBJ1-6 and V is TRBV11-3; no definite D call. The CDR3 extends over 13 amino acids. Trimming shortened V by 5 bases and J by 10 bases, and 12 bases separated the two germline ends. CDR1 and CDR2 from the germline V gene are SGHNT and YENEEA.

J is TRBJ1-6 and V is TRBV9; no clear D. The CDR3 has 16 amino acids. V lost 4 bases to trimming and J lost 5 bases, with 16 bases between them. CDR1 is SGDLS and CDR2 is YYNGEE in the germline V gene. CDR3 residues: CASSPRGPGDNSPLHF. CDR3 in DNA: TGTGCCAGCAGCCCCCGAGGCCCCGGCGATAATTCACCCCTCCACTTT.

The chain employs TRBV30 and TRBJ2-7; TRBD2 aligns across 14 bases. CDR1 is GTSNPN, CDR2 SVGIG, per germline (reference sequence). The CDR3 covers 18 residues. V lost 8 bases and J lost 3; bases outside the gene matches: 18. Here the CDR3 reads CATTRSSGTSGSYYEQYF. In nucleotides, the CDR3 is TGTGCCACCACGCGGTCATCCGGGACTAGCGGGAGTTACTACGAGCAGTACTTC.

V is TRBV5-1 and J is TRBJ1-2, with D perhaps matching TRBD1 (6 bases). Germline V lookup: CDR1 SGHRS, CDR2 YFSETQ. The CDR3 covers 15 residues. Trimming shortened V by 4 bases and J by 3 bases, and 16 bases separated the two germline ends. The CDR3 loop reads CASSRLQGWDYGYTF. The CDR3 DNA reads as TGCGCCAGCAGCAGATTACAGGGCTGGGACTATGGCTACACCTTC.